The 14 T cell receptor beta chains listed next were all sequenced from one sample in a study of T cells in Graves' hyperthyroidism and ophthalmopathy (dated by TCRdb to between 2017 and 2020). Receptor libraries were prepared by multiplex PCR. Data came from an Illumina HiSeq 2000. TCR beta CDR3 regions were amplified from RNA transcripts. For the first round of RT-PCR on the TCR CDR3, the HTBI primer set was used together with the Qiagen OneStep RT-PCR kit. TCRdb trimmed public reads at Q25 via fastp, called clones via MiXCR and kept in-frame beta chains. CDR3 protein sequences are deduplicated, and each keeps its most common genes and DNA. This sample holds 350,000 or so distinct CDR3 sequences; about 20% were observed only once. Under 55% of the sample is taken by the ten largest. Sequencing input: blood. These receptors all come from a woman in her fifties or sixties with Graves' hyperthyroidism.

This clonotype was observed many times. V gene TRBV2 combines with J gene TRBJ2-3; no clear D. CDR1 SNHLY and CDR2 FYNNEI come from the germline V gene. V dropped 7 bases and J dropped 5 bases, with 10 bases sitting between them. The CDR3 totals 12 residues. The CDR3 DNA reads as TGTGCCAGCAAAGGGTTTCAAGATACGCAGTATTTT. It yields the protein CASKGFQDTQYF.

The chain has TRBV5-5 and TRBJ2-2; D tentatively reads TRBD1 or TRBD2 (5 bases each). The CDR3 has 15 amino acids. Germline V gene sequence: CDR1 SGHKS, CDR2 YYEKEE (reference sequence). Trimming removed 6 bases from V and 2 bases from J, with 14 bases in between. CDR3 loop: CASNLAGANTGELFF. CDR3 bases: TGTGCCAGCAACCTCGCCGGGGCCAACACCGGGGAGCTGTTTTTT.

The sample holds many counts of this clonotype. This chain connects TRBV11-1 to TRBJ2-1, with TRBD2 matching over 7 bases. Trimming removed 5 bases from V and 10 bases from J; junction bases left unmatched: 8. The CDR3 sequence is 13 residues long. CDR1 is SGHAT, CDR2 FQDESV, per germline (reference sequence). The CDR3 reads CASSLGGVVEQFF. As DNA, the CDR3 is TGTGCCAGCAGCCTGGGGGGGGTGGTGGAGCAGTTCTTC. Looking up the rest from reference TRBV11-1 and TRBJ2-1 gives the full variable domain: EAEVAQSPRYKITEKSQAVAFWCDPISGHATLYWYRQILGQGPELLVQFQDESVVDDSQLPKDRFSAERLKGVDSTLKIQPAELGDSAMYLCASSLGGVVEQFFGPGTRLTVL.

To note about this clonotype: This may stem from a read error, because a much larger clone lies one nucleotide away. J is TRBJ1-1 and V is TRBV12-3 or TRBV12-4; D not certain. V lost 8 bases and J lost 6, with 13 bases in between. The CDR3 runs to 12 residues. The CDR3 coding sequence is TGTGCCAGCGGTATCCGACGATCTGAAGCTTTCTTT. Protein sequence: CASGIRRSEAFF.

This clonotype has just a few counts. The genes are TRBV19 and TRBJ1-2; D might be TRBD1 (5 bases). Germline CDR1 and CDR2: LNHDA and SQIVND (reference sequence). Trimming pared 6 bases from V and 2 bases from J, leaving 13 bases between. The CDR3 length is 14 residues. The CDR3 is CASSLGPANYGYTF. CDR3 DNA: TGTGCCAGTAGCCTGGGACCGGCGAACTATGGCTACACCTTC.

The rearrangement joins TRBV20-1 to TRBJ1-5; 8 positions match TRBD1. The CDR3 is made up of 13 amino acids. Per the germline V gene, CDR1 is DFQATT and CDR2 is SNEGSKA (reference sequence). After removal of 4 bases from V and 4 bases from J, the junction contained 3 bases not matched to a gene. The CDR3 nucleotides read TGCAGTGCTATTACAGGGGGTAATCAGCCCCAGCATTTT. Translation gives CSAITGGNQPQHF.

This clonotype was counted ten times or more. The chain uses TRBV28 and TRBJ1-6; 7 bases align to TRBD1. Germline assignment: CDR1 MDHEN and CDR2 SYDVKM. The trim removed 1 base at V and 6 bases at J, leaving 3 bases unmatched. CDR3 length equals 15 residues. The CDR3, as DNA: TGTGCCAGCAGTTTATACGGACAGGTTAATTCACCCCTCCACTTT. This codes for CASSLYGQVNSPLHF.

This clonotype turned up a few times. The rearrangement uses TRBV6-4 and TRBJ2-3, with a possible D match to TRBD2 (6 bases). The CDR3 covers 14 residues. Between the trimmed V and J ends, which lost 4 bases and 1 base, there was a span of 9 bases. Germline CDR1 is MRHNA and CDR2 is SNTAGT. The CDR3 region is CASSVQRGTDTQYF. Here the CDR3 DNA reads TGTGCCAGCAGTGTCCAGCGGGGCACAGATACGCAGTATTTT.

The rearrangement links TRBV5-1 to TRBJ1-3; D is unresolved. This CDR3 has 15 residues. Germline-derived CDR1 and CDR2 are SGHRS and YFSETQ. V lost 0 bases and J 6 bases, leaving 13 bases between the germline ends. Here the CDR3 DNA reads TGCGCCAGCAGCTTGGGTCGGGCGGTAGAAAACACCATATATTTT. It is translated as CASSLGRAVENTIYF.

This sequence joins TRBV27 and TRBJ2-1, with 10 bases fitting TRBD2. There are 15 residues in the CDR3. The V segment lost 3 bases and the J segment 8 bases; nucleotides outside the gene matches: 7. In germline, CDR1 is MNHEY, CDR2 SMNVEV (reference sequence). The CDR3 region is CASSLKAGGPHEQFF. CDR3 nucleotide sequence: TGTGCCAGCAGTTTGAAAGCGGGAGGGCCCCATGAGCAGTTCTTC.

This clonotype was counted between two and nine times. The chain has TRBV30 and TRBJ2-1, with D tentatively TRBD1 or TRBD2 (5 bases each). This CDR3 spans 13 amino acids. Germline lookup yields CDR1 GTSNPN and CDR2 SVGIG (reference sequence). The V end lost 6 bases, the J end lost 7 bases, and 16 bases lay between the germline ends. CDR3 protein: CACRQRSTNEQFF. As DNA, the CDR3 is TGTGCCTGCCGACAGCGGTCCACAAATGAGCAGTTCTTC.

The V call is TRBV29-1, the J call TRBJ1-2, with unresolved D. Germline V gene lookup returns CDR1 SQVTM and CDR2 ANQGSEA. Trimming pared 4 bases from V and 4 bases from J, leaving 10 bases between. The CDR3 loop spans 12 amino acids. The CDR3 nucleotides are TGCAGCGTTGCCACAGCTGGCTATGGCTACACCTTC. Translating gives CSVATAGYGYTF.

V is TRBV7-2 and J is TRBJ1-1; D remains ambiguous. This CDR3 comprises 11 residues. Germline V gene sequence: CDR1 SGHTA, CDR2 FQGNSA. V was shortened by 1 base and J by 9 bases, with 6 bases between the two germline ends. The CDR3: CASSLGVQAFF. For the CDR3, the DNA is TGTGCCAGCAGCTTAGGAGTACAAGCTTTCTTT.

The chain couples TRBV18 to TRBJ2-5; 9 bases are a match to TRBD1. This CDR3 is built from 14 residues. Germline loops: CDR1 KGHSH, CDR2 LQKENI. J gave up 5 bases and V 3 bases, and 4 bases lay outside the gene matches. The CDR3 protein is CASSPGQGWETQYF. CDR3 DNA: TGTGCCAGCTCACCGGGACAGGGATGGGAGACCCAGTACTTC.